This T cell receptor (beta chain) came from a study of metastatic and nonmetastatic thyroid tumors. Study-level information: The authors compared repertoires across blood and tumor or nodule tissue from malignant and benign thyroid patients.

This clone turned up a few times. Each patient came to thyroid surgery without any prior treatment (of any kind). TCRdb re-called the PCR reads with MiXCR. Of around 17,000 clones listed, 30% to 40% are singletons. This clonotype was obtained from a male donor with papillary thyroid cancer or a benign thyroid nodule (not recorded which). Some clones in this sample may be carry-over from other donors' samples. Sample: tumor tissue.

CDR3 nucleotides: TGTGCCACCGAGCGGGAGAGCTCCTACGAGCAGTACTTC. Residues: CATERESSYEQYF. This sequence joins TRBV28 and TRBJ2-7; 8 bases match TRBD2. CDR1 MDHEN and CDR2 SYDVKM come from the germline V gene. The length of the CDR3 is 13 residues. J lost 0 bases, V lost 10 bases, and 5 bases had no gene match.